These 28 T cell receptor beta chains were sequenced from one sample in a study of T cell changes during pregnancy in multiple sclerosis. The table came from immunoSEQ multiplex PCR; TCRdb's copy has only in-frame clones and leaves some out. The data contain about 47,000 clones, over 75% of them seen just once; the ten biggest clones take up just over 8%. Sequencing used CD8+ T cells from peripheral blood mononuclear cells, obtained in the second trimester of pregnancy. Every receptor here comes from a female donor with multiple sclerosis, enrolled in a pregnancy study.

V usage is TRBV18 and J usage is TRBJ1-4, with 8 bases fitting TRBD1. The CDR3 is 15 residues long. V lost 3 bases to trimming and J lost 7 bases; unmatched junction nucleotides: 7. The germline V gene has CDR1 KGHSH and CDR2 LQKENI. The CDR3 is CASSPPDRVGEKLFF. CDR3 coding DNA: TGTGCCAGCTCACCCCCGGACAGGGTTGGTGAAAAACTGTTTTTT. The whole variable domain, filled in from reference TRBV18 and TRBJ1-4, reads NAGVMQNPRHLVRRRGQEARLRCSPMKGHSHVYWYRQLPEEGLKFMVYLQKENIIDESGMPKERFSAEFPKEGPSILRIQQVVRGDSAAYFCASSPPDRVGEKLFFGSGTQLSVL.

This CDR3 reads CASSYSRGGSTDTQYF. CDR3 sequence (DNA): TGTGCCAGCAGTTACTCGAGGGGGGGAAGCACAGATACGCAGTATTTT. The chain recombines TRBV6-5 with TRBJ2-3; D perhaps matches TRBD2 (7 bases). V gave up 0 bases and J gave up 0 bases, with 10 bases separating them. The CDR3 is 16 residues long. Germline V gives CDR1 MNHEY, CDR2 SVGAGI.

The chain employs TRBV4-1 and TRBJ2-7; the match to TRBD1 covers 8 bases. Per germline, CDR1 MGHRA and CDR2 YSYEKL. V lost 4 bases and J lost 5; bases outside the gene matches: 7. The CDR3 is made up of 14 amino acids. CDR3 amino acids: CASSPPGQEHEQYF. The CDR3, as DNA: TGCGCCAGCAGCCCACCGGGACAGGAGCACGAGCAGTACTTC.

This chain links TRBV19 with TRBJ2-1; TRBD1 aligns across 7 bases. Germline assignment: CDR1 LNHDA and CDR2 SQIVND (reference sequence). The CDR3 length is 11 residues. The junction had 3 bases not matched to a gene; V was cut back by 7 bases and J by 9 bases. CDR3 amino acids: CASKGALEQFF. CDR3 coding DNA: TGTGCCAGTAAGGGGGCCCTTGAGCAGTTCTTC.

This chain uses TRBV6-6 with TRBJ1-5; unclear D gene. Germline assignment: CDR1 MNHNY and CDR2 SVGAGI (reference sequence). CDR3 size: 14 residues. V lost 0 bases and J 7 bases, leaving 10 bases between the germline ends. This CDR3 reads CASSYSWRRQPQHF. CDR3 DNA: TGTGCCAGCAGTTACTCGTGGAGGCGGCAGCCCCAGCATTTT.

The chain links TRBV6-1 to TRBJ2-3, with a tentative D call TRBD2 (6 bases). V was trimmed by 10 bases and J by 0 bases, leaving 8 bases between them. The CDR3 loop spans 12 amino acids. In germline, CDR1 is MNHNS, CDR2 SASEGT. CDR3: CANRGSTDTQYF. For the CDR3, the DNA is TGTGCCAACCGGGGGAGCACAGATACGCAGTATTTT.

The rearrangement uses TRBV29-1 and TRBJ2-7, with 9 bases lining up with TRBD1. Germline CDR1 is SQVTM and CDR2 is ANQGSEA. The CDR3 sequence is 15 residues long. With V trimmed by 3 bases and J by 1 base, 7 bases remained unmatched. The CDR3 reads CSVDLGDRESYEQYF. The DNA for the CDR3 is TGCAGCGTTGACCTGGGGGACAGGGAATCCTACGAGCAGTACTTC.

The chain links TRBV6-1 to TRBJ1-6, with a tentative D call TRBD1 (5 bases). The V and J ends lost 6 bases and 0 bases respectively, with 9 bases between them. Germline-derived CDR1 and CDR2 are MNHNS and SASEGT. This CDR3 contains 15 residues. The CDR3 loop reads CASRGQRSYNSPLHF. In DNA form, the CDR3 reads TGTGCCAGCAGGGGGCAGCGCTCCTATAATTCACCCCTCCACTTT.

The chain has TRBV5-4 and TRBJ2-3; 9 bases are shared with TRBD2. Looked up from germline, CDR1 is SGHNT and CDR2 is YYREEE (reference sequence). J lost 1 base, V lost 3 bases, and 9 bases had no gene match. The CDR3 is 17 amino acids. The CDR3 sequence is CASSSLLRGGGTDTQYF. The CDR3, as DNA: TGTGCCAGCAGCTCCCTCCTGCGGGGGGGCGGCACAGATACGCAGTATTTT.

With respect to this clone: The junction differs from germline at one of its ends, possibly a read error. The chain carries TRBV2 and TRBJ2-2, with 9 bases aligning to TRBD2. The CDR3 covers 16 residues. Germline-derived CDR1 and CDR2 are SNHLY and FYNNEI. As DNA, the CDR3 is TGTGCCAGCATTGAAGCTAGCGGGGCTGTTACCGGGGAGCTGTTTTTT. Protein sequence: CASIEASGAVTGELFF.

The rearrangement joins TRBV29-1 to TRBJ2-3; possibly TRBD1 for D (5 bases). The CDR3 is 14 residues long. The ends were cut back, 7 bases at V and 0 bases at J, with 14 bases in the middle. Germline CDR1 SQVTM, CDR2 ANQGSEA. This CDR3 is CSDEDTTSTDTQYF. The CDR3 bases are TGCAGCGACGAGGACACAACTAGCACAGATACGCAGTATTTT.

The V and J genes are TRBV19 and TRBJ2-7; D remains unclear. V dropped 4 bases and J dropped 0 bases, with 7 bases sitting between them. Germline CDR1 is LNHDA and CDR2 is SQIVND (reference sequence). The CDR3 loop spans 13 amino acids. CDR3 DNA sequence: TGTGCCAGTAGTACTTTTCTCTCCTACGAGCAGTACTTC. This sequence encodes CASSTFLSYEQYF. Filled out from reference TRBV19 and TRBJ2-7, the complete variable domain reads DGGITQSPKYLFRKEGQNVTLSCEQNLNHDAMYWYRQDPGQGLRLIYYSQIVNDFQKGDIAEGYSVSREKKESFPLTVTSAQKNPTAFYLCASSTFLSYEQYFGPGTRLTVT.

The rearrangement links TRBV6-1 to TRBJ1-6, with TRBD1 matching 7 bases. CDR3 length equals 15 residues. After removal of 1 base from V and 9 bases from J, the junction contained 6 bases not matched to a gene. In germline, CDR1 is MNHNS, CDR2 SASEGT. The CDR3 DNA reads as TGTGCCAGCAGTGAAGAGGCAGGGGGACTTTCACCCCTCCACTTT. Encoded protein: CASSEEAGGLSPLHF.

The chain couples TRBV19 to TRBJ2-1; 7 positions match TRBD1. CDR3 length: 16 residues. With 6 bases clipped from V and 2 bases from J, the junction kept 10 bases outside the gene matches. Germline CDR1 and CDR2: LNHDA and SQIVND (reference sequence). For the CDR3, the DNA is TGTGCCAGTAGCCCCCGTGAAGGGGGCCCCTACAATGAGCAGTTCTTC. Translating gives CASSPREGGPYNEQFF. The whole variable domain, filled in from reference TRBV19 and TRBJ2-1, reads DGGITQSPKYLFRKEGQNVTLSCEQNLNHDAMYWYRQDPGQGLRLIYYSQIVNDFQKGDIAEGYSVSREKKESFPLTVTSAQKNPTAFYLCASSPREGGPYNEQFFGPGTRLTVL.

This chain uses TRBV27 with TRBJ2-7, with 7 bases matching TRBD2. Per the germline V gene, CDR1 is MNHEY and CDR2 is SMNVEV (reference sequence). The CDR3 consists of 16 residues. Trimming cost V 0 bases and J 0 bases; bases outside gene matches: 5. The CDR3 coding sequence is TGTGCCAGCAGTTTATCTCATAGCGGGTTCTCCTACGAGCAGTACTTC. Its protein is CASSLSHSGFSYEQYF.

This sequence joins TRBV29-1 and TRBJ2-1, with D uncertain. The V end was cut by 3 bases, the J end by 2 bases, with 8 bases between. This CDR3 region has 13 residues. CDR1 SQVTM and CDR2 ANQGSEA come from the germline V gene. In DNA form, the CDR3 reads TGCAGCGTTGACAACAGTACCTACAATGAGCAGTTCTTC. It encodes CSVDNSTYNEQFF.

The chain employs TRBV29-1 and TRBJ1-2; D remains ambiguous. The CDR3 covers 15 residues. V was cut by 1 base and J by 7 bases, with 19 bases left in between. The germline V gene has CDR1 SQVTM and CDR2 ANQGSEA. Here the CDR3 reads CSVEGPPETRGGYTF. In DNA, the CDR3 is TGCAGCGTTGAAGGGCCCCCGGAAACTCGGGGTGGCTACACCTTC.

The V gene is TRBV19, the J gene TRBJ1-4; TRBD1 matches 10 bases. The CDR3 loop spans 22 amino acids. Germline CDR1 LNHDA, CDR2 SQIVND (reference sequence). The V gene end was trimmed by 6 bases and the J gene end by 1 base; junction bases not matched to a gene: 23. CDR3 sequence: CASRPVISGLTRDRGTNEKLFF. CDR3 coding DNA: TGTGCCAGTAGACCCGTAATATCTGGGCTTACCCGGGACAGGGGAACTAATGAAAAACTGTTTTTT.

Only one count was recorded for this clone. The chain combines TRBV4-2 with TRBJ2-5; the match to TRBD2 covers 7 bases. V shed 4 bases and J 4 bases; nucleotides not matched to a gene: 9. The CDR3 covers 15 residues. Germline loops: CDR1 LGHNA, CDR2 YNFKEQ. CDR3 sequence reads: CASSRTTSLAETQYF. CDR3 sequence (DNA): TGTGCCAGCAGCCGGACGACTAGCCTGGCAGAGACCCAGTACTTC.

V usage is TRBV5-4 and J usage is TRBJ2-1; the match to TRBD1 covers 7 bases. The CDR3 extends over 15 amino acids. Per germline, CDR1 SGHNT and CDR2 YYREEE (reference sequence). J gave up 3 bases and V 5 bases, and 8 bases lay outside the gene matches. CDR3 DNA: TGTGCCAGCAGTTACAGGGGAAGCGGCTACAATGAGCAGTTCTTC. Translating it yields CASSYRGSGYNEQFF. Looking up the rest from reference TRBV5-4 and TRBJ2-1 gives the full variable domain: ETGVTQSPTHLIKTRGQQVTLRCSSQSGHNTVSWYQQALGQGPQFIFQYYREEENGRGNFPPRFSGLQFPNYSSELNVNALELDDSALYLCASSYRGSGYNEQFFGPGTRLTVL.

DNA of the CDR3: TGTGCCAGTAGTATAGTGGCAGAATTAAATCAGCCCCAGCATTTT. Amino acids: CASSIVAELNQPQHF. This chain uses TRBV19 with TRBJ1-5; D not certain. Germline CDR1 and CDR2: LNHDA and SQIVND (reference sequence). Trimming removed 1 base from V and 4 bases from J, with 11 bases in between. This CDR3 has 15 amino acids. The entire variable domain, with the rest obtained from reference TRBV19 and TRBJ1-5, is as follows: DGGITQSPKYLFRKEGQNVTLSCEQNLNHDAMYWYRQDPGQGLRLIYYSQIVNDFQKGDIAEGYSVSREKKESFPLTVTSAQKNPTAFYLCASSIVAELNQPQHFGDGTRLSIL.

For the CDR3, the DNA is TGTGCCAGCAGTTCCCACCAGGATGAGCAGTTCTTC. It encodes CASSSHQDEQFF. V is TRBV5-4 and J is TRBJ2-1, with D unclear. Germline CDR1 is SGHNT and CDR2 is YYREEE (reference sequence). V lost 5 bases and J lost 8, with 11 bases in between. The CDR3 runs 12 residues. The full variable domain, in which reference TRBV5-4 and TRBJ2-1 provide the parts outside the CDR3, is ETGVTQSPTHLIKTRGQQVTLRCSSQSGHNTVSWYQQALGQGPQFIFQYYREEENGRGNFPPRFSGLQFPNYSSELNVNALELDDSALYLCASSSHQDEQFFGPGTRLTVL.

The chain is built from TRBV13 and TRBJ1-2; D perhaps matches TRBD1 (6 bases). The V end was cut by 4 bases, the J end by 6 bases, with 15 bases between. Looked up from germline, CDR1 is PRHDT and CDR2 is FYEKMQ (reference sequence). The CDR3 contains 14 residues. The CDR3 sequence is CASSSTRGNHGYTF. In DNA, the CDR3 is TGTGCCAGCAGCTCCACCAGGGGCAACCATGGCTACACCTTC.

This clone was counted only a few times. This sequence joins TRBV19 and TRBJ1-5, with D possibly matching TRBD1 (5 bases). Between the trimmed V and J ends, which lost 1 base and 6 bases, there was a span of 7 bases. The CDR3 sequence is 13 residues long. The V gene's germline CDR1 is LNHDA and CDR2 SQIVND (reference sequence). The CDR3 coding sequence is TGTGCCAGTAGTATAGGGGGGGTTCAGCCCCAGCATTTT. As protein: CASSIGGVQPQHF.

Only a few counts were recorded for this clone. The rearrangement links TRBV30 to TRBJ1-2; TRBD1 matches 7 bases. With V trimmed by 6 bases and J by 5 bases, 9 bases remained unmatched. CDR1 is GTSNPN, CDR2 SVGIG, per germline (reference sequence). The CDR3 length is 13 residues. CDR3 nucleotides: TGTGCCTGTTTAACAGGGGCCGTATATGGCTACACCTTC. This sequence encodes CACLTGAVYGYTF.

The rearrangement joins TRBV7-9 to TRBJ2-5, with D possibly TRBD1 on 6 matching bases. Germline CDR1 is SEHNR and CDR2 is FQNEAQ (reference sequence). This CDR3 has 15 residues. Trimming took 3 bases from V and 4 from J, leaving 15 bases between them. CDR3 nucleotide sequence: TGTGCCAGCAGCTTGGTATTGGGGGCAGGAGAGACCCAGTACTTC. It encodes CASSLVLGAGETQYF.

The chain uses TRBV6-5 and TRBJ1-2; 10 bases map to TRBD1. The CDR3 length is 12 residues. V lost 9 bases and J lost 7; bases outside the gene matches: 5. Germline V CDR1 and CDR2: MNHEY, SVGAGI. This CDR3 is CASSGTGVGYTF. The CDR3 coding sequence is TGTGCCAGTTCCGGGACAGGGGTTGGCTACACCTTC.

V gene TRBV4-2 combines with J gene TRBJ2-7, with 8 bases aligning to TRBD2. J was trimmed by 4 bases and V by 3 bases; bases with no gene match: 8. This CDR3 spans 15 amino acids. Germline V gene lookup returns CDR1 LGHNA and CDR2 YNFKEQ. DNA for the CDR3: TGTGCCAGCAGCCAGTCTCTCGCTAGCGGGTACGAGCAGTACTTC. Amino acid sequence: CASSQSLASGYEQYF.